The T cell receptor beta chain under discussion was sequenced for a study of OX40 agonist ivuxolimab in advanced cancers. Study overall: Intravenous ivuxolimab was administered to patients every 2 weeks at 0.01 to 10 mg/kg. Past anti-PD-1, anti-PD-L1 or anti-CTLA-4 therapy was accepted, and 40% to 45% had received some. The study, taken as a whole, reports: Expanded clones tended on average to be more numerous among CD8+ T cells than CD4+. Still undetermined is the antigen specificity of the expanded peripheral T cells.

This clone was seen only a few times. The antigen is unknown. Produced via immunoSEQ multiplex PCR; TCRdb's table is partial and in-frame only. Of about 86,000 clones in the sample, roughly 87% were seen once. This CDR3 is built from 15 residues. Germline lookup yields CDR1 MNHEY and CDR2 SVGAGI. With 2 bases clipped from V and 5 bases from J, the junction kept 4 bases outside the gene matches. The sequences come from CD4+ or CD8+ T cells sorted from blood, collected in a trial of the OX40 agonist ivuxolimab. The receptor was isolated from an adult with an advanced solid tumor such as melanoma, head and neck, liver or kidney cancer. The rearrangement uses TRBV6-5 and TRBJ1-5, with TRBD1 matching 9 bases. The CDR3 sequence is CASSYRQGGHQPQHF. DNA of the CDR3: TGTGCCAGCAGTTACAGACAGGGGGGACATCAGCCCCAGCATTTT.